In its sample, the clone carrying this TCR beta chain was seen once. The antigen remains unidentified. Clones were sequenced by immunoSEQ multiplex PCR, and TCRdb holds only the in-frame ones, with some missing. The repertoire includes roughly 53,000 clones, 65% to 85% of them detected once, and around 0.65% sits in the top ten. Prior autoimmune disease or systemic immunosuppression barred patients. The data are from a study of OX40 agonist ivuxolimab in advanced cancers. Findings and caveats of the study: Part of the nonresponder group also had normalized T-cell clonal expansion that was low. Clonal expansion was among the lowest in partial responders at 0.1-3.0 mg/kg, especially CD8+.

The sample in question was CD4+ or CD8+ T cells sorted from blood, obtained in a trial of the OX40 agonist ivuxolimab. This clonotype was sampled from an adult with an advanced solid tumor such as melanoma, head and neck, liver or kidney cancer.

As DNA, the CDR3 is TGTGCCAGCAGGGTAGCGGAGGGCCACACCGGGGAGCTGTTTTTT. Protein sequence: CASRVAEGHTGELFF. The chain uses TRBV2 and TRBJ2-2; D is perhaps TRBD2 (6 bases). CDR1 SNHLY and CDR2 FYNNEI come from the germline V gene. Trimming removed 6 bases at V and 3 bases at J, with 14 bases between. The CDR3 loop spans 15 amino acids.